The TCR beta chain described here comes from a study of CD8+CD57+ T cells in acquired aplastic anemia. Study-wide background: Sorted cells (CD4+ and CD8+) yielded DNA amounts that averaged approximately 3.2 ug.

Genomic DNA, the template, was used for profiling of the TCR beta VDJ and CDR3. TCRdb re-called the reads through MiXCR, storing one row per CDR3 protein. This table holds 190,000 or so distinct CDR3 sequences, over 60% found once. The germline gives CDR1 MNHEY, CDR2 SVGAGI. The CDR3 spans 13 residues. Trimming took 6 bases from V and 1 from J, leaving 10 bases between them. The sequence was collected from a human donor in good health. Specimen: sorted CD4+, CD8+, or CD8+CD57+ T cells (not recorded which) from PBMCs. V is TRBV6-5 and J is TRBJ2-7; D unclear. CDR3 loop: CASRAVGSYEQYF. CDR3 DNA: TGTGCCAGCAGGGCTGTGGGTTCCTACGAGCAGTACTTC.